The rows below give T cell receptor beta chains drawn from one sample of a study of T cells in Graves' hyperthyroidism and ophthalmopathy. MiXCR, applied by TCRdb to the multiplex PCR reads, yields one record per CDR3 protein. The sample lists about 690,000 distinct CDR3 sequences, around 16% occurring once. The source material was blood. The receptors shown here come from a man between 50 and 59 years old with Graves' hyperthyroidism. CDR3s include the opening cysteine and the closing phenylalanine or tryptophan. Each record gives: clone size, D gene, V gene, J gene, CDR3 DNA, CDR3 protein. D genes are given only for firm matches. Some rows mark clone size as missing; the rest say once, few, many or name a class of expanded clone.

>NA|NA|TRBV7-2|TRBJ2-1
TGTGCCAGCAGCCCCCCACTAGCATATGAGAAGTTCTTC
CASSPPLAYEKFF
>many|NA|TRBV12-3/TRBV12-4|TRBJ2-1
TGTGCCAGCAGTTTAGGGGATCTCAATGAGCAGTTCTTC
CASSLGDLNEQFF
>NA|NA|TRBV6-2/TRBV6-3|TRBJ2-2
TGTGCCAGCAGGCGTTCAGGGGACGCCGGGGAGCTGTTTTTT
CASRRSGDAGELFF
>few|NA|TRBV4-1|TRBJ1-5
TGCGCCAGCAGCCAAGAATACGGGACAATAAATCAGCCCCAGCATTTT
CASSQEYGTINQPQHF
>few|TRBD1|TRBV24-1|TRBJ2-1
TGTGCCACCAGGACAGGGCGCCACAATGAGCAGTTCTTC
CATRTGRHNEQFF
>many|NA|TRBV12-3/TRBV12-4|TRBJ2-7
TGTGCCAGCAGACGGAGTCAGGGACTCAGCTCCTACGAGCAGTACTTC
CASRRSQGLSSYEQYF
>many|TRBD2|TRBV7-9|TRBJ2-7
TGTGCCAGCAGCCAAACTAGCGGGACTACCTACGAGCAGTACTTC
CASSQTSGTTYEQYF
>many|NA|TRBV27|TRBJ1-2
TGTGCCAGCAGTTTAAGGAATACCATAAACTATGGCTACACCTTC
CASSLRNTINYGYTF
>NA|TRBD2|TRBV4-1|TRBJ2-3
TGCGCCAGCAGCCAAATAGCGGGATGGAGGTTAGATACGCAGTATTTT
CASSQIAGWRLDTQYF
>many|TRBD1|TRBV27|TRBJ2-2
TGTGCCAGCAGTCTATACCGCGGACAGGGGATCACCGGGGAGCTGTTTTTT
CASSLYRGQGITGELFF
>many|TRBD1|TRBV10-3|TRBJ1-6
TGTGCCCAAAGGTCAGGGGGTAATTCACCCCTCCACTTT
CAQRSGGNSPLHF
>many|NA|TRBV12-3/TRBV12-4|TRBJ2-3
TGTGCCAGCAGCCCGGACAGCCCTACGCAGTATTTT
CASSPDSPTQYF
>once|NA|TRBV7-3|TRBJ2-7
TGTGCCAGCAGCCTCACAGGGACCAGCTCGCGTGCGCAGTACTTC
CASSLTGTSSRAQYF
>many|NA|TRBV6-1|TRBJ2-2
TGTGCCAGCAGGGGACGGGCCACCGGGGAGCTGTTTTTT
CASRGRATGELFF
>many|TRBD1|TRBV28|TRBJ1-4
TGTGCCAGCAGTTGGACAGGGGGTAATGAAAAACTGTTTTTT
CASSWTGGNEKLFF
>NA|NA|TRBV27|TRBJ2-7
TGTGCCAGCAGTCCAACCCTACGACCCAACGAGCAGTACTTC
CASSPTLRPNEQYF
>many|NA|TRBV6-5|TRBJ1-2
TGTGCCAGCAGTTACTCGTCGTCAGAAGGGGGCTATGGCTACACCTTC
CASSYSSSEGGYGYTF
>NA|NA|TRBV4-1|TRBJ2-3
TGCGCCAGCAGCCAAGAAGGTGCCAGCGGAGACACAGATACGCAGTATTTT
CASSQEGASGDTDTQYF
>many|TRBD2|TRBV2|TRBJ2-6
TGTGCCAGATGGGGGGGGTTGCGAGGGGCCAACGTCCTGACTTTC
CARWGGLRGANVLTF
>few|TRBD1|TRBV9|TRBJ2-3
TGTGCCAGCAGCGTAGAGGAGACAGGGCCAGATACGCAGTATTTT
CASSVEETGPDTQYF
>many|NA|TRBV20-1|TRBJ2-7
TGCAGTGCTAGAGCCGGGACCTCCTACGAGCAGTACTTC
CSARAGTSYEQYF
>many|TRBD2|TRBV27|TRBJ2-1
TGTGCCAGCAGTTGGGGACTAGCGAGCGATGAGCAGTTCTTC
CASSWGLASDEQFF
>NA|TRBD2|TRBV4-3|TRBJ2-7
TGCGCCAGCAGCCCCAGGACTAGCGGGAACAATGAGCAGTACTTC
CASSPRTSGNNEQYF
>NA|TRBD2|TRBV4-1|TRBJ2-3
TGCGCCAGCAGCCAAGGACCAGCGGGAGGGAGCCTCACAGATACGCAGTATTTT
CASSQGPAGGSLTDTQYF
>few|TRBD1|TRBV18|TRBJ2-2
TGTGCCAGCTCCCTGGGACAGGCCATCACCGGGGAGCTGTTTTTT
CASSLGQAITGELFF
>few|TRBD1|TRBV28|TRBJ1-6
TGTGCCAGCAGTACCACGGACAGGGGGTATAATTCACCCCTCCACTTT
CASSTTDRGYNSPLHF
>few|NA|TRBV12-3/TRBV12-4|TRBJ2-5
TGTGCCAGCAGTTCCCGACAGCACCAAGAGACCCAGTACTTC
CASSSRQHQETQYF
>many|NA|TRBV11-2|TRBJ2-5
TGTGCCAGCAGCTTAGATATGGGCAGGGAGAAGGCGAAGACCCAGTACTTC
CASSLDMGREKAKTQYF
>few|NA|TRBV19|TRBJ2-3
TGTGCCAGTAGTATTGGGGGCACCTCGAGCACAGATACGCAGTATTTT
CASSIGGTSSTDTQYF
>many|NA|TRBV29-1|TRBJ1-2
TGCAGCGTTGAAGAGGGTTTCAGGGGCCCCCAGGGTGGCTACACCTTC
CSVEEGFRGPQGGYTF
>many|NA|TRBV2|TRBJ1-2
TGTGCCAGCAGTGTGTGGGAGGGTGGGAGCGGCTACACCTTC
CASSVWEGGSGYTF
>once|NA|TRBV6-1|TRBJ2-1
TGTGCCAGCAGTGAAGCGATCGAGAATGAGCAGTTCTTC
CASSEAIENEQFF
>NA|TRBD2|TRBV20-1|TRBJ2-3
TGCAGTGCTATCCCCATTGATCTCGGCGCCGGCGGGAGCGCAGATACGCAGTATTTT
CSAIPIDLGAGGSADTQYF
>few|NA|TRBV3-1|TRBJ1-1
TGTGCCAGCAGCCAAGTTTTGAACACTGAAGCTTTCTTT
CASSQVLNTEAFF
>many|NA|TRBV20-1|TRBJ2-7
TGCAGTGCTGATCGACAGGTCGACGAGCAGTACTTC
CSADRQVDEQYF
>many|NA|TRBV3-1|TRBJ1-2
TGTGCCAGCAGCAACGTAAACTATGGCTACACCTTC
CASSNVNYGYTF
>NA|NA|TRBV9|TRBJ1-2
TGTGCCAGCAGCGTAGAAGTCGGGGGACAACCCTATGGCTACACCTTC
CASSVEVGGQPYGYTF
>many|NA|TRBV30|TRBJ1-1
TGTGCCTGGAGTGTTGGTGGGGCAAGTAAGACTGAAGCTTTCTTT
CAWSVGGASKTEAFF
>many|NA|TRBV5-1|TRBJ1-1
TGCGCCAGCAGCTTGACGGAAACCCTGAACACTGAAGCTTTCTTT
CASSLTETLNTEAFF
>few|TRBD1|TRBV5-1|TRBJ1-1
TGCGCCAGCAGCTCCGACAGGGGGCTCACTGAAGCTTTCTTT
CASSSDRGLTEAFF